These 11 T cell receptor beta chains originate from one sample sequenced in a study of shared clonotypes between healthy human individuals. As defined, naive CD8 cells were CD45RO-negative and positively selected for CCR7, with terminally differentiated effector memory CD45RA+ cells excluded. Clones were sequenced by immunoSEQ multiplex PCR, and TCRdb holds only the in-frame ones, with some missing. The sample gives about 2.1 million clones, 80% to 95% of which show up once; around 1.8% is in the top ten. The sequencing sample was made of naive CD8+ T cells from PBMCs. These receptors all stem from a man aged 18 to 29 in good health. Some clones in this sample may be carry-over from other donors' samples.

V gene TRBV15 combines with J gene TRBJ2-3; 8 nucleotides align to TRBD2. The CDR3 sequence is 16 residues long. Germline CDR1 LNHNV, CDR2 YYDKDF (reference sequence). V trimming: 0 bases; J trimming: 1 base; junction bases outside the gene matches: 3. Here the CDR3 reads CATSRERLARTDTQYF. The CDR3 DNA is TGTGCCACCAGCAGAGAGAGACTAGCGCGCACAGATACGCAGTATTTT.

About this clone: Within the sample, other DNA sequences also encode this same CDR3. CDR3 protein: CASSSGQGVYEQYF. The CDR3 coding sequence is TGTGCCAGCAGCTCTGGACAGGGGGTTTACGAGCAGTACTTC. The chain employs TRBV7-9 and TRBJ2-7; 10 nucleotides agree with TRBD1. The V gene's germline CDR1 is SEHNR and CDR2 FQNEAQ (reference sequence). This CDR3 region has 14 residues. Trimming cost V 4 bases and J 4 bases; bases outside gene matches: 4. The whole variable domain, filled in from reference TRBV7-9 and TRBJ2-7, reads DTGVSQNPRHKITKRGQNVTFRCDPISEHNRLYWYRQTLGQGPEFLTYFQNEAQLEKSRLLSDRFSAERPKGSFSTLEIQRTEQGDSAMYLCASSSGQGVYEQYFGPGTRLTVT.

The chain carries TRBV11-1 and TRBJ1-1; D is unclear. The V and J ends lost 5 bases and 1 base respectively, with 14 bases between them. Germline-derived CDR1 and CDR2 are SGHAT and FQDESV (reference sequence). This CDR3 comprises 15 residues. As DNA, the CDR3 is TGTGCCAGCAGCCCCTACCCCCGGGAGAACACTGAAGCTTTCTTT. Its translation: CASSPYPRENTEAFF.

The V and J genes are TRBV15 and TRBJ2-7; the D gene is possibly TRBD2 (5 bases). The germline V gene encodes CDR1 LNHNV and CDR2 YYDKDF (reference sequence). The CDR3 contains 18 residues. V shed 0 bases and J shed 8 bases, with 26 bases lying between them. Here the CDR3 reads CATSRDIGYGLGAMKQYF. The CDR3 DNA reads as TGTGCCACCAGCAGAGATATTGGTTACGGGCTGGGAGCTATGAAGCAGTACTTC.

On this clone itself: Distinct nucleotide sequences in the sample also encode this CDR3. The CDR3 DNA reads TGTGCCAGCAGCTTCGACAATGAGCAGTTCTTC. Its protein is CASSFDNEQFF. The V call is TRBV28, the J call TRBJ2-1; D is uncertain. This CDR3 region has 11 residues. Trimming pared 6 bases from V and 5 bases from J, leaving 5 bases between. Germline V gives CDR1 MDHEN, CDR2 SYDVKM.

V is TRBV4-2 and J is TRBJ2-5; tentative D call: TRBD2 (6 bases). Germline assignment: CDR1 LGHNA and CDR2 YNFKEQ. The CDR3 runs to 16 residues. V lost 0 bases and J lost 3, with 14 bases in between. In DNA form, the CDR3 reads TGTGCCAGCAGCCAAGAGGTGGCTAGCGAGGAAGAGACCCAGTACTTC. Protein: CASSQEVASEEETQYF.

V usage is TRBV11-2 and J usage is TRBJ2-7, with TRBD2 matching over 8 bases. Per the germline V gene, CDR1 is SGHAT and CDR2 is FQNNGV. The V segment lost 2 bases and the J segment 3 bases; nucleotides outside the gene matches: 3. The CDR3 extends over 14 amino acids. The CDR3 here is CASSLSRGGYEQYF. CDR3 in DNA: TGTGCCAGCAGCTTATCTCGGGGGGGCTACGAGCAGTACTTC.

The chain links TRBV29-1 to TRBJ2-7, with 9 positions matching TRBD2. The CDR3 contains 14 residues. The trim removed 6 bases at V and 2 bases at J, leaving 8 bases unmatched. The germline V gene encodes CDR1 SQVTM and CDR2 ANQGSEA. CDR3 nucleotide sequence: TGCAGCGTCGAACTGACTAGCGGAGCCTACGAGCAGTACTTC. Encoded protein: CSVELTSGAYEQYF.

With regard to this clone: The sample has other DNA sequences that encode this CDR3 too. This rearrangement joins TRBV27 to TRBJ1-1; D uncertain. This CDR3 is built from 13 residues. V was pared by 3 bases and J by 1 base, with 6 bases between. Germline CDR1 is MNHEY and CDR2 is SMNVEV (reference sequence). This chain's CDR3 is CASSFNGNTEAFF. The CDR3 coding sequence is TGTGCCAGCAGTTTCAACGGGAACACTGAAGCTTTCTTT.

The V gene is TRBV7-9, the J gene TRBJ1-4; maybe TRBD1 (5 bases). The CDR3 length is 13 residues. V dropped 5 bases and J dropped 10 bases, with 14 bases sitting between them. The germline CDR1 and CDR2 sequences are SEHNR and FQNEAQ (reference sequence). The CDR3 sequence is CASSRDPGVKLFF. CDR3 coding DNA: TGTGCCAGCAGCCGGGACCCGGGGGTAAAACTGTTTTTT.

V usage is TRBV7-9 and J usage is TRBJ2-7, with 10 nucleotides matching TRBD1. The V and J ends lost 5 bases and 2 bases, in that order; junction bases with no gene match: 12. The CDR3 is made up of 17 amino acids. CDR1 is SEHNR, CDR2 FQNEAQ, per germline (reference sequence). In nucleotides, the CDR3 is TGTGCCAGCAGCGTATCTACCGGGACAGGGGTGCCCTACGAGCAGTACTTC. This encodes CASSVSTGTGVPYEQYF.